The 28 T cell receptor beta chains below were found in one sample sequenced in a study of blood T cells in healthy people across ages. Sample-barcoded 5' priming and a J-beta primer mix drove a second PCR of roughly 6 to 12 cycles. TCRdb redid the calling of the 5' RACE reads with MiXCR, one entry per CDR3 protein. Counted here are about 1.7 million distinct CDR3 sequences, approximately 28% occurring once; the ten biggest clones make up 7% to 9%. Specimen: blood. The receptors derive from a woman in her 30s in good health.

The chain uses TRBV7-2 and TRBJ1-4; weak D call: TRBD1 (6 bases). CDR1 is SGHTA and CDR2 is FQGNSA in the germline V gene. V lost 5 bases, J lost 4 bases, and 17 bases lay in between. CDR3 length: 16 residues. The CDR3 DNA is TGTGCCAGCAGCCCAGGGGTTGGCAGACTTAATGAAAAACTGTTTTTT. Its protein product is CASSPGVGRLNEKLFF.

This clonotype was detected only a few times. The V gene is TRBV7-8, the J gene TRBJ2-3, with TRBD2 matching 8 bases. Germline V gene lookup returns CDR1 SGHVS and CDR2 FQNEAQ. With V trimmed by 5 bases and J by 7 bases, 11 bases remained unmatched. This CDR3 spans 15 amino acids. CDR3 nucleotides: TGTGCCAGCAGCCCCGGGACTAGTTTTTTTAATACGCAGTATTTT. Encoded protein: CASSPGTSFFNTQYF. The whole variable domain, remainder taken from reference TRBV7-8 and TRBJ2-3, is GAGVSQSPRYKVAKRGQDVALRCDPISGHVSLFWYQQALGQGPEFLTYFQNEAQLDKSGLPSDRFFAERPEGSVSTLKIQRTQQEDSAVYLCASSPGTSFFNTQYFGPGTRLTVL.

The CDR3 loop is CASSLVFHTYEQYF. The CDR3 DNA sequence: TGTGCCAGCAGCTTGGTCTTCCACACCTACGAGCAGTACTTC. This chain links TRBV5-7 with TRBJ2-7; D is uncertain. TRBV5-7 is sorted into the ORF group, with uncertain function. V shed 0 bases and J shed 2 bases, with 9 bases lying between them. CDR3 length equals 14 residues.

As for this clonotype: A read error may explain this, as a much larger clone is one base away. The V and J genes are TRBV29-1 and TRBJ2-6, with D possibly being TRBD1 or TRBD2 (5 bases each). V was clipped by 6 bases and J by 0 bases, with 15 bases between them. The CDR3 loop spans 16 amino acids. Germline loops: CDR1 SQVTM, CDR2 ANQGSEA. CDR3 bases: TGCAGCGTATTCCGGGACGTAGGCTCTGGGGCCAACGTCCTGACTTTC. Protein product: CSVFRDVGSGANVLTF. The complete variable domain, with remaining parts taken from reference TRBV29-1 and TRBJ2-6, reads SAVISQKPSRDICQRGTSLTIQCQVDSQVTMMFWYRQQPGQSLTLIATANQGSEATYESGFVIDKFPISRPNLTFSTLTVSNMSPEDSSIYLCSVFRDVGSGANVLTFGAGSRLTVL.

This clonotype came up a few times. The V call is TRBV20-1, the J call TRBJ1-1; D unresolved. Between the trimmed V and J ends, which lost 0 bases and 1 base, there was a span of 12 bases. The length of the CDR3 is 15 residues. Germline CDR1 and CDR2: DFQATT and SNEGSKA (reference sequence). The CDR3 DNA sequence: TGCAGTGCTAGAGATCAGGTAGTGGGGAACACTGAAGCTTTCTTT. This codes for CSARDQVVGNTEAFF.

The chain uses TRBV24-1 and TRBJ2-6, with D hard to call. Germline V gives CDR1 KGHDR, CDR2 SFDVKD. Trimming shortened V by 4 bases and J by 0 bases, and 6 bases separated the two germline ends. This CDR3 has 15 residues. The CDR3: CATSEGFSGANVLTF. As DNA, the CDR3 is TGTGCCACCAGTGAGGGGTTCTCTGGGGCCAACGTCCTGACTTTC.

Here the CDR3 DNA reads TGTGCCAGCAGCGGACACTCCCCACCCTACGAGCAGTACTTC. It yields the protein CASSGHSPPYEQYF. The chain couples TRBV7-9 to TRBJ2-7; D might be TRBD1 (5 bases). Germline CDR1 SEHNR, CDR2 FQNEAQ (reference sequence). Trimming left V 5 bases short and J 2 bases short, with 13 bases between. The CDR3 is 14 residues long.

The rearrangement joins TRBV18 to TRBJ1-1; D remains ambiguous. Trimming left V 2 bases short and J 1 base short, with 14 bases between. The CDR3 consists of 16 residues. From germline, CDR1 is KGHSH and CDR2 LQKENI. CDR3 region: CASSPGPPVTNTEAFF. In DNA, the CDR3 is TGTGCCAGCTCACCAGGGCCGCCGGTGACGAACACTGAAGCTTTCTTT.

The rearrangement uses TRBV5-1 and TRBJ2-1, with D uncertain. The germline V and J ends were trimmed by 4 bases and 5 bases, with 19 bases remaining between them. Germline assignment: CDR1 SGHRS and CDR2 YFSETQ. The CDR3 is 16 residues long. The CDR3 sequence: CASSQRQGSINNEQFF. The CDR3 coding sequence is TGCGCCAGCAGCCAACGACAAGGGTCGATAAACAATGAGCAGTTCTTC.

This clonotype came up many times. The J gene is TRBJ2-1, the V gene TRBV20-1, with 10 bases that match TRBD2. CDR3 length equals 15 residues. From germline, CDR1 is DFQATT and CDR2 SNEGSKA (reference sequence). The J segment lost 1 base and the V segment lost 6 bases, leaving 6 bases of the junction unmatched. CDR3 bases: TGCAGTGCCGGAGATAGCGGGAGGTCCTACAATGAGCAGTTCTTC. Protein sequence: CSAGDSGRSYNEQFF.

Worth noting for this clonotype: The junction differs from germline at one of its ends, possibly a read error. This chain joins TRBV18 and TRBJ1-5, with D tentatively TRBD1 (6 bases). The CDR3 has 15 residues. Germline values: CDR1 KGHSH, CDR2 LQKENI. CDR3 region: CVSSPDRSANQPQHF. The CDR3 DNA is TGTGTCAGCTCACCCGACAGGAGCGCCAATCAGCCCCAGCATTTT.

The V call is TRBV30, the J call TRBJ2-5; 8 bases fit TRBD1. The CDR3 extends over 14 amino acids. Germline V gene sequence: CDR1 GTSNPN, CDR2 SVGIG (reference sequence). With 8 bases clipped from V and 3 bases from J, the junction kept 11 bases outside the gene matches. The CDR3 is CAASGQENEETQYF. Written as DNA, the CDR3 is TGTGCCGCCTCGGGACAGGAAAATGAAGAGACCCAGTACTTC.

This clonotype was recorded only once. The J gene is TRBJ1-1, the V gene TRBV12-3 or TRBV12-4, with a tentative D call TRBD1 (5 bases). V gave up 2 bases and J gave up 3 bases, with 13 bases separating them. The length of the CDR3 is 15 residues. CDR3 sequence (DNA): TGTGCCAGCAGTTTATCGGGGGATCCCGACACTGAAGCTTTCTTT. Encoded protein: CASSLSGDPDTEAFF.

This clonotype was seen repeatedly, ten times or more. This chain uses TRBV6-5 with TRBJ2-3, with D unresolved. Trimming removed 2 bases from V and 6 bases from J, with 9 bases in between. There are 13 residues in the CDR3. Germline values: CDR1 MNHEY, CDR2 SVGAGI. CDR3 DNA sequence: TGTGCCAGCAGTTACACCCCGAGCGATACGCAGTATTTT. Translation: CASSYTPSDTQYF.

A note on this clonotype: This may come from a read error, since a much larger clone is one base off. J is TRBJ2-4 and V is TRBV20-1; TRBD1 matches 11 bases. The germline V gene encodes CDR1 DFQATT and CDR2 SNEGSKA (reference sequence). There are 15 residues in the CDR3. V shed 5 bases and J 5 bases; nucleotides not matched to a gene: 8. CDR3 sequence reads: CSARRDRGTQNIQYF. For the CDR3, the DNA is TGCAGTGCTCGAAGGGACAGGGGGACTCAAAACATTCAGTACTTC.

The chain combines TRBV7-2 with TRBJ2-3, with D perhaps matching TRBD2 (6 bases). Trimming removed 4 bases at V and 4 bases at J, with 15 bases between. The germline gives CDR1 SGHTA, CDR2 FQGNSA. The CDR3 is made up of 15 amino acids. The chain's CDR3 is CASSWEELEADTQYF. For the CDR3, the DNA is TGTGCCAGCAGCTGGGAGGAGCTAGAGGCAGATACGCAGTATTTT.

The chain combines TRBV10-1 with TRBJ2-5, with 14 bases lining up with TRBD2. The CDR3 spans 19 residues. Losses at the gene ends were 2 bases for V and 2 bases for J; bases not matched to a gene: 10. Germline V CDR1 and CDR2: WNHNN, SYGVQD (reference sequence). CDR3 sequence: CASSELPTSGRDTQETQYF. CDR3 nucleotide sequence: TGCGCCAGCAGTGAGCTACCGACTAGCGGGAGGGATACTCAAGAGACCCAGTACTTC.

This clonotype turned up a few times. J is TRBJ1-1 and V is TRBV15; no clear D. The germline gives CDR1 LNHNV, CDR2 YYDKDF (reference sequence). CDR3 length: 15 residues. V was shortened by 0 bases and J by 3 bases, with 11 bases between the two germline ends. The CDR3 here is CATSRDSRRDTEAFF. The CDR3 DNA is TGTGCCACCAGCAGAGATAGTAGGAGGGACACTGAAGCTTTCTTT. Full variable domain (outside the CDR3, taken from reference TRBV15 and TRBJ1-1): DAMVIQNPRYQVTQFGKPVTLSCSQTLNHNVMYWYQQKSSQAPKLLFHYYDKDFNNEADTPDNFQSRRPNTSFCFLDIRSPGLGDTAMYLCATSRDSRRDTEAFFGQGTRLTVV.

This clonotype was seen a handful of times. The chain joins TRBV28 to TRBJ1-2; 7 nucleotides match TRBD1. Trimming removed 4 bases from V and 4 bases from J; junction bases left unmatched: 6. This CDR3 has 14 amino acids. Germline CDR1 reads MDHEN; CDR2 reads SYDVKM. CDR3 nucleotides: TGTGCCAGCAGTTCAGGGGGGCGGCCCTATGGCTACACCTTC. It specifies CASSSGGRPYGYTF.

A word on this clonotype: This may arise from a read error, as a much more abundant clone is one base away. The rearrangement joins TRBV10-3 to TRBJ2-5; D is unclear. In germline, CDR1 is ENHRY, CDR2 SYGVKD. The CDR3 is made up of 14 amino acids. The CDR3 spells CAISDPARQETRYF. CDR3 bases: TGTGCCATCAGTGATCCGGCCCGCCAAGAGACCCGGTACTTC.

This sequence joins TRBV7-2 and TRBJ1-2; 12 bases fit TRBD1. Looked up from germline, CDR1 is SGHTA and CDR2 is FQGNSA. This CDR3 has 16 residues. The ends lost 2 bases at V and 8 bases at J; junction bases unmatched: 9. The CDR3 is CASSLNSGTGGQGYTF. DNA of the CDR3: TGTGCCAGCAGCTTAAACTCCGGGACAGGGGGCCAGGGCTACACCTTC. The whole variable domain, remainder taken from reference TRBV7-2 and TRBJ1-2, is GAGVSQSPSNKVTEKGKDVELRCDPISGHTALYWYRQSLGQGLEFLIYFQGNSAPDKSGLPSDRFSAERTGGSVSTLTIQRTQQEDSAVYLCASSLNSGTGGQGYTFGSGTRLTVV.

This clonotype was seen more than once but under ten times. V gene TRBV18 combines with J gene TRBJ2-3, with 10 bases fitting TRBD2. CDR1 is KGHSH, CDR2 LQKENI, per germline. The ends lost 3 bases at V and 4 bases at J; junction bases unmatched: 7. The CDR3 consists of 16 residues. Here the CDR3 reads CASSPPRLAGADTQYF. CDR3 DNA: TGTGCCAGCTCACCGCCTCGTCTAGCGGGAGCAGATACGCAGTATTTT. The variable domain in full, with the rest retrieved from reference TRBV18 and TRBJ2-3, is NAGVMQNPRHLVRRRGQEARLRCSPMKGHSHVYWYRQLPEEGLKFMVYLQKENIIDESGMPKERFSAEFPKEGPSILRIQQVVRGDSAAYFCASSPPRLAGADTQYFGPGTRLTVL.

V is TRBV11-2 and J is TRBJ1-2, with D possibly TRBD1 on 5 matching bases. The germline CDR1 and CDR2 sequences are SGHAT and FQNNGV. V lost 0 bases and J lost 6, with 8 bases in between. The CDR3 has 13 residues. CDR3 DNA: TGTGCCAGCAGCTTAGACCCAGGGAATGGCTACACCTTC. Residues: CASSLDPGNGYTF.

CDR3 loop: CASSQASLDQETQYF. The CDR3 nucleotides are TGTGCCAGCAGCCAAGCCTCCCTAGATCAAGAGACCCAGTACTTC. The chain is built from TRBV3-1 and TRBJ2-5; D gene unclear. Germline loops: CDR1 LGHDT, CDR2 YNNKEL (reference sequence). This CDR3 is 15 amino acids long. Trimming removed 1 base at V and 2 bases at J, with 11 bases between.

This clonotype was observed many times. This chain uses TRBV5-1 with TRBJ2-5; D perhaps matches TRBD2 (5 bases). The last part of the DNA fits TRBJ2-7 better; the J call may be wrong. CDR3 length equals 15 residues. The germline V gene has CDR1 SGHRS and CDR2 YFSETQ. Here the CDR3 DNA reads TGCGCCAGCAGCTTGGCCGAAATGAGCGGTGGCGAGCAGTACTTC. As protein: CASSLAEMSGGEQYF.

The table lists this clonotype with a few counts. The V call is TRBV30, the J call TRBJ1-2, with 8 bases fitting TRBD1. Germline V gene sequence: CDR1 GTSNPN, CDR2 SVGIG (reference sequence). Losses at the gene ends were 0 bases for V and 8 bases for J; bases not matched to a gene: 8. The CDR3 has 14 residues. The chain's CDR3 is CAWSVSRAGGGYTF. The CDR3 coding sequence is TGTGCCTGGAGTGTAAGCCGGGCAGGGGGCGGCTACACCTTC.

With respect to this clonotype: One junction end does not reproduce the germline sequence, and a read error may be involved. This chain uses TRBV5-1 with TRBJ1-2; 10 nucleotides agree with TRBD1. CDR3 length equals 16 residues. Germline CDR1 reads SGHRS; CDR2 reads YFSETQ. CDR3 in amino acids: CAGSSGQGVVFGGYTF. CDR3 DNA: TGCGCCGGCAGCTCAGGACAGGGGGTCGTATTTGGTGGCTACACCTTC.

The gene calls are TRBV3-1 and TRBJ2-5; D perhaps matches TRBD2 (6 bases). CDR1 and CDR2 (germline): LGHDT, YNNKEL (reference sequence). This CDR3 contains 14 residues. V was cut by 5 bases and J by 5 bases, with 15 bases left in between. DNA for the CDR3: TGTGCCAGCAGCTACCCGGTTGGGGGGGAGACCCAGTACTTC. This gives the protein CASSYPVGGETQYF.